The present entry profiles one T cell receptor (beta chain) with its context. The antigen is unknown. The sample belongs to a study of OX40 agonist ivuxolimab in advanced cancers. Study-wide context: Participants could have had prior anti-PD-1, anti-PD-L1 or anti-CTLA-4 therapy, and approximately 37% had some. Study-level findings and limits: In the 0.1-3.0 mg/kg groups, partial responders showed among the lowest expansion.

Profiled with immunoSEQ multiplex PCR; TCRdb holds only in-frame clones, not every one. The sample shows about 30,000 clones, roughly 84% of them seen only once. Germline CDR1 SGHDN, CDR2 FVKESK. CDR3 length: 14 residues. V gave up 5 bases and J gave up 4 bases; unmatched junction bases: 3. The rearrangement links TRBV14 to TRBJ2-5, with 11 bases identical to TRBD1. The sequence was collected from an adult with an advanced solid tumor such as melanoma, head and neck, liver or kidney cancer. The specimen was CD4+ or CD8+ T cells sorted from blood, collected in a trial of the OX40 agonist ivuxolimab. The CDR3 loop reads CASSGQGARETQYF. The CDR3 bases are TGTGCCAGCAGCGGACAGGGGGCGAGAGAGACCCAGTACTTC.